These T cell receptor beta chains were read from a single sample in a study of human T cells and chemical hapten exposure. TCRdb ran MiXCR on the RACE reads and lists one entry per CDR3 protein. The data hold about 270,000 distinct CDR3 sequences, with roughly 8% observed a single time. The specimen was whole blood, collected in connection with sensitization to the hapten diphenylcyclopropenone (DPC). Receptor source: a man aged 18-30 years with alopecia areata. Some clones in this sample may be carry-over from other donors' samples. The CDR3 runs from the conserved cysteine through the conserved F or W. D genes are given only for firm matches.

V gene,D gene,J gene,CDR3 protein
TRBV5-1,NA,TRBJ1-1,CASSLAISAMNTEAFF
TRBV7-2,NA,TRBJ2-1,CASSAKGLSSYNEQFF
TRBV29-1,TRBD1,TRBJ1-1,CSVDSRGLGTEAFF
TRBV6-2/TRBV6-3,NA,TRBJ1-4,CASSSVVEKLFF
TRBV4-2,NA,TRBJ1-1,CASSLAGTGNTEAFF
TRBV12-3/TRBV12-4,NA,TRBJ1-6,CASSFGGDSPLHF
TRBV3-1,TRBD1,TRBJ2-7,CASSRGQLQYF
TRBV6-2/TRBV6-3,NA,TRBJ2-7,CASRPRAYSYEQYF
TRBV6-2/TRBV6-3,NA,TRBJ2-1,CASSVRTDLRNEQFF
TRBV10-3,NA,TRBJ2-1,CAISEQANEQFF
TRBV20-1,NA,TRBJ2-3,CSAPPGWTDTQYF
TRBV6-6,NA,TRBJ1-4,CASSYSFPGDGEKLFF
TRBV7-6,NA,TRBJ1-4,CASSLSEKLFF
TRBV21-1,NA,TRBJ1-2,CARGVQPGQFYGYTF
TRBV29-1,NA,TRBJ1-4,CSVAWDHSNEKLFF
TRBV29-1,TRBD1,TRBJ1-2,CSVGPRTGDGYTF
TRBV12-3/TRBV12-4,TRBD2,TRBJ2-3,CASVELAGTTDTQYF
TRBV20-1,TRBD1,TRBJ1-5,CSARESATGQNQPQHF
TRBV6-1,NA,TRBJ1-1,CASRAPGLSTEAFF
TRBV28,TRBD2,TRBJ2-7,CASRHPGLGGYEQYF
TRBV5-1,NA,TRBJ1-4,CASSLVTGLTDEKLFF
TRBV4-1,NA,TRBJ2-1,CASSQVIRTSYNEQFF
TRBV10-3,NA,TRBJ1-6,CAISETEGLYSSPLHF
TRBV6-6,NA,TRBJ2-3,CASSYRGVSTDTQYF
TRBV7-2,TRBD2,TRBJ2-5,CASGLGTGEGTQYF
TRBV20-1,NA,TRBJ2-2,CSAAGGGWTGELFF
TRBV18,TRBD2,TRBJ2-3,CASSPTSGGSDTQYF
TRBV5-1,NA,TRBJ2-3,CASSLYAGSTDTQYF
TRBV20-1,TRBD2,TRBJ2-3,CSALHTSGGTDTQYF
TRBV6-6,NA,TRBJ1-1,CASRLDTNTEAFF
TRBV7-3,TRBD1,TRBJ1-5,CASSPDRDQPQHF